This TCR beta chain is drawn from a study of blood T cell repertoires in COVID-19. At the level of the study: Researchers got acute and convalescent COVID-19 samples from the United States, Italy and Spain. The cDNA or gDNA used as material had been derived from T cells, B-cell-depleted T cells, or PBMCs.

V was cut by 9 bases and J by 0 bases, with 15 bases left in between. The CDR3 loop spans 15 amino acids. Germline CDR1 LNHNV, CDR2 YYDKDF (reference sequence). Authors' processing steps: Nucleated cell number was recorded as an estimate derived from reference gene primer amplification. Profiled with immunoSEQ multiplex PCR; TCRdb holds only in-frame clones, not every one. Clone size and the V and J calls come from that table; the DNA yielded D and trimming. The sample consists of about 100,000 clones, around 90% of them appearing once. This receptor was taken from a middle-aged man with active or convalescent COVID-19. The sample comprised peripheral blood. The gene calls are TRBV15 and TRBJ1-3; perhaps TRBD1 as D (6 bases). The CDR3 bases are TGTGCCACGCAAAGGGGACATAACTCTGGAAACACCATATATTTT. Its protein product is CATQRGHNSGNTIYF.